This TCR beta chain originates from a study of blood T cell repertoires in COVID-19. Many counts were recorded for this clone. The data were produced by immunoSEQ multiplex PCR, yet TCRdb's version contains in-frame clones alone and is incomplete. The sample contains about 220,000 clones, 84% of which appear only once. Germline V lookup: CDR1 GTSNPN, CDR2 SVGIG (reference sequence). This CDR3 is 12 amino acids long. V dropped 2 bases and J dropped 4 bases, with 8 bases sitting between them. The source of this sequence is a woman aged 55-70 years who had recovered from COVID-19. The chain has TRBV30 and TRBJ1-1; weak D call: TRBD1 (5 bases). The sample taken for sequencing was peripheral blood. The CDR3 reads CAWSLGGTEAFF. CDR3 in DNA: TGTGCCTGGAGTCTGGGGGGCACTGAAGCTTTCTTT.